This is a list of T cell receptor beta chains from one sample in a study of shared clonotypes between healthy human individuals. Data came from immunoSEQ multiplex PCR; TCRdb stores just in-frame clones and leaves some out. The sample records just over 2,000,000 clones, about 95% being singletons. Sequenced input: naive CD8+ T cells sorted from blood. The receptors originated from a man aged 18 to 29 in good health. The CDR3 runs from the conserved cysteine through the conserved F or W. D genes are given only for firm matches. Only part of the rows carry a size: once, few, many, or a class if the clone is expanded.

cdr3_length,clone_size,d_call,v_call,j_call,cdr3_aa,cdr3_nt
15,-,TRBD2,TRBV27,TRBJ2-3,CASQKAGGSTDTQYF,TGTGCCAGCCAAAAGGCGGGAGGCTCCACAGATACGCAGTATTTT
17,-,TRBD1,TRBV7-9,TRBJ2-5,CASSFSPDRDVQETQYF,TGTGCCAGCAGCTTTTCCCCGGACAGGGACGTACAAGAGACCCAGTACTTC
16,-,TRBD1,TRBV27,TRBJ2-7,CASSFLAGTGTYEQYF,TGTGCCAGCAGTTTCCTAGCCGGGACAGGCACCTACGAGCAGTACTTC
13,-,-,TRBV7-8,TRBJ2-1,CASSLGDYNEQFF,TGTGCCAGCAGCTTAGGGGACTACAATGAGCAGTTCTTC
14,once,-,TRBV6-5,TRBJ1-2,CASSSGSPNYGYTF,TGTGCCAGCAGTTCCGGGAGCCCTAACTATGGCTACACCTTC
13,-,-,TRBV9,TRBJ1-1,CASSVDPDTEAFF,TGTGCCAGCAGCGTAGACCCGGACACTGAAGCTTTCTTT
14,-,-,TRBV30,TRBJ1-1,CAWSMTGPNTEAFF,TGTGCCTGGAGTATGACGGGGCCGAACACTGAAGCTTTCTTT
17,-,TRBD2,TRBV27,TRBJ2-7,CASSLMYWREGPYEQYF,TGTGCCAGCAGTTTAATGTATTGGCGGGAGGGCCCCTACGAGCAGTACTTC
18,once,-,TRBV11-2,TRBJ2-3,CASRHDWRDRGPTDTQYF,TGTGCCAGCAGACACGACTGGCGGGACCGCGGACCCACAGATACGCAGTATTTT
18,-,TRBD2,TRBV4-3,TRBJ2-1,CASSQDPSFAGEYNEQFF,TGCGCCAGCAGCCAAGATCCATCTTTCGCGGGAGAGTACAATGAGCAGTTCTTC
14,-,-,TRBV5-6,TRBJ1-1,CASSLFGGNTEAFF,TGTGCCAGCAGCTTGTTTGGGGGGAACACTGAAGCTTTCTTT
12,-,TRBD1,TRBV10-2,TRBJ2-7,CASGQALDEQYF,TGCGCCAGTGGACAGGCTTTGGACGAGCAGTACTTC
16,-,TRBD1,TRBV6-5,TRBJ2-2,CASSYADRVNTGELFF,TGTGCCAGCAGTTACGCGGACAGGGTGAACACCGGGGAGCTGTTTTTT
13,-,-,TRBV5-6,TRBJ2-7,CASSPGGSYEQYF,TGTGCCAGCAGCCCGGGCGGCAGCTACGAGCAGTACTTC
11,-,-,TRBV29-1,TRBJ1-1,CSVDSGIRAFF,TGCAGCGTTGACTCTGGGATACGAGCTTTCTTT
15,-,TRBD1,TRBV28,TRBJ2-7,CASSLRTGYSYEQYF,TGTGCCAGCAGTTTAAGGACAGGGTACTCCTACGAGCAGTACTTC
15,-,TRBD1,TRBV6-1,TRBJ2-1,CASRKGQGARNEQFF,TGTGCCAGCAGAAAGGGACAGGGGGCTCGGAATGAGCAGTTCTTC
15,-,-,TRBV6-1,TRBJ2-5,CASRGGTFRQETQYF,TGTGCCAGCAGAGGCGGGACCTTCCGACAAGAGACCCAGTACTTC
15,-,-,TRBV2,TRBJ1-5,CASSGFSTWDQPQHF,TGTGCCAGCAGTGGCTTCAGCACCTGGGATCAGCCCCAGCATTTT
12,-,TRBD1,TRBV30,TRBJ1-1,CAAGQGNTEAFF,TGTGCCGCCGGACAGGGGAACACTGAAGCTTTCTTT
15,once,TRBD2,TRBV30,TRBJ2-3,CAWSLIAGSTDTQYF,TGTGCCTGGAGTTTGATAGCGGGAAGCACAGATACGCAGTATTTT
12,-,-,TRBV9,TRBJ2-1,CASSSQDNEQFF,TGTGCCAGCAGCTCGCAAGACAATGAGCAGTTCTTC
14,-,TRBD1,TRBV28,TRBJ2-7,CASSLWDRTYEQYF,TGTGCCAGCAGTTTATGGGACAGGACCTACGAGCAGTACTTC
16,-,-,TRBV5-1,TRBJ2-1,CASSLKQGLSYNEQFF,TGCGCCAGCAGCTTGAAGCAGGGCCTCTCCTACAATGAGCAGTTCTTC
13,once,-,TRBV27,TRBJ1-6,CASSFGRDSPLHF,TGTGCCAGCAGTTTCGGTAGAGATTCACCCCTCCACTTT
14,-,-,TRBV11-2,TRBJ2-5,CASIEGGPLETQYF,TGTGCCAGCATAGAAGGGGGGCCTCTGGAGACCCAGTACTTC
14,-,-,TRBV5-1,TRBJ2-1,CASSLRPGYNEQFF,TGCGCCAGCAGCTTGCGGCCGGGATACAATGAGCAGTTCTTC
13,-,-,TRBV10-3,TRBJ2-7,CAISERGNYEQYF,TGTGCCATCAGTGAAAGGGGAAACTACGAGCAGTACTTC
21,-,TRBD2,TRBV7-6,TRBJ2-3,CASSLASELGASGGWDDTQYF,TGTGCCAGCAGCTTAGCGTCGGAACTCGGGGCTAGCGGGGGCTGGGACGATACGCAGTATTTT
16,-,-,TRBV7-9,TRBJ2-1,CASRHYLGRDYNEQFF,TGTGCCAGCCGCCACTACTTGGGCAGGGATTACAATGAGCAGTTCTTC
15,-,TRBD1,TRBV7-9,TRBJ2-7,CASSQGQGSSYEQYF,TGTGCCAGCAGCCAGGGACAGGGGAGCTCCTACGAGCAGTACTTC
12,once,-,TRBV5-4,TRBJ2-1,CATAGAKDEQFF,TGTGCCACCGCCGGGGCTAAGGATGAGCAGTTCTTC
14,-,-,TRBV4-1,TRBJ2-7,CASSQGLETYEQYF,TGCGCCAGCAGCCAAGGACTCGAGACCTACGAGCAGTACTTC
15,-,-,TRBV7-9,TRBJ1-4,CASSLVAELNEKLFF,TGTGCCAGCAGCTTAGTGGCAGAGCTAAATGAAAAACTGTTTTTT
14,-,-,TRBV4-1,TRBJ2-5,CASSQGADGETQYF,TGCGCCAGCAGCCAAGGGGCGGACGGAGAGACCCAGTACTTC
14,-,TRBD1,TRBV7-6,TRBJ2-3,CASSQDRERDTQYF,TGTGCCAGCAGCCAGGACAGGGAGAGGGATACGCAGTATTTT
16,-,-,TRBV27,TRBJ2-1,CASLPGVGGTSTEQFF,TGTGCCAGCCTCCCTGGGGTTGGCGGCACAAGTACTGAGCAGTTCTTC
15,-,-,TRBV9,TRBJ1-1,CASSVQGGGNTEAFF,TGTGCCAGCAGCGTACAGGGAGGGGGTAACACTGAAGCTTTCTTT
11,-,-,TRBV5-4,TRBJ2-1,CASSLVGEQFF,TGTGCCAGCAGCTTGGTGGGTGAGCAGTTCTTC
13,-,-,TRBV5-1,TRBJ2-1,CASSLSTANEQFF,TGCGCCAGCAGCTTATCGACGGCAAATGAGCAGTTCTTC
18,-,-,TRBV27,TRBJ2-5,CASSLFGGGGGTRETQYF,TGTGCCAGCAGTCTCTTCGGCGGGGGAGGGGGGACGAGGGAGACCCAGTACTTC
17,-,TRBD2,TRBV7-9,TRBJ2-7,CASSSSGGQPYFYEQYF,TGTGCCAGCAGCTCTAGCGGGGGACAGCCTTATTTCTACGAGCAGTACTTC
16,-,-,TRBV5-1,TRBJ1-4,CASRLGHGAINEKLFF,TGCGCCAGCAGACTCGGCCACGGGGCCATTAATGAAAAACTGTTTTTT
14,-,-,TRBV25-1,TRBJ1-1,CASSKIGGNAEAFF,TGTGCCAGCAGTAAAATAGGGGGGAACGCTGAAGCTTTCTTT
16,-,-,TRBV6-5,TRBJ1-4,CASSYSIGGTNEKLFF,TGTGCCAGCAGTTACTCGATCGGGGGAACTAATGAAAAACTGTTTTTT
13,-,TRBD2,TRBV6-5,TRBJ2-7,CASSLAGAYEQYF,TGTGCCAGCAGTTTAGCGGGGGCCTACGAGCAGTACTTC
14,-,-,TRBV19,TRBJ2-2,CASSPGPGTGELFF,TGTGCCAGTAGTCCCGGGCCCGGAACCGGGGAGCTGTTTTTT
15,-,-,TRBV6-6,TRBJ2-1,CASSYTGRGGGEQFF,TGTGCCAGCAGTTACACGGGAAGAGGGGGAGGTGAGCAGTTCTTC
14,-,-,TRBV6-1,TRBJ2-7,CASSTRDGNYEQYF,TGTGCCAGCAGTACCCGGGACGGTAACTACGAGCAGTACTTC
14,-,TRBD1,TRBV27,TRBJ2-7,CASSLQGAFYEQYF,TGTGCCAGCAGCCTACAGGGGGCGTTCTACGAGCAGTACTTC
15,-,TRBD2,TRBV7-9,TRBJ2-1,CASTLGGGDYNEQFF,TGTGCCAGCACCCTGGGCGGGGGGGACTACAATGAGCAGTTCTTC
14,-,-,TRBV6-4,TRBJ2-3,CASSDSALTLPQYF,TGTGCCAGCAGTGACTCGGCCCTAACTCTTCCGCAGTATTTT
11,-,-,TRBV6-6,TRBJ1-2,CASQEGYGYTF,TGTGCCAGTCAGGAGGGCTATGGCTACACCTTC
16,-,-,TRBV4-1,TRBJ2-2,CASSQVYKQNTGELFF,TGCGCCAGCAGCCAAGTTTATAAACAGAACACCGGGGAGCTGTTTTTT